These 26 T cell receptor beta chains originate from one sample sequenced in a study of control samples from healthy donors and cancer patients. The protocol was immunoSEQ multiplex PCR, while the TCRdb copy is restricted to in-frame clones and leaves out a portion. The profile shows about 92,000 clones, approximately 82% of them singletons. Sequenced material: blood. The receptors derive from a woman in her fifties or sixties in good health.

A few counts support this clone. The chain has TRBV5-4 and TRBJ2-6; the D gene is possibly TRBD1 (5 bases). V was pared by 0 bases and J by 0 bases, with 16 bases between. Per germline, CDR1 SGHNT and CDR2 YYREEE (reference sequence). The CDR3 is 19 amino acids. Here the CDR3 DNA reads TGTGCCAGCAGCTTGGGGGCAGGGTTAACCCTCTCTGGGGCCAACGTCCTGACTTTC. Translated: CASSLGAGLTLSGANVLTF.

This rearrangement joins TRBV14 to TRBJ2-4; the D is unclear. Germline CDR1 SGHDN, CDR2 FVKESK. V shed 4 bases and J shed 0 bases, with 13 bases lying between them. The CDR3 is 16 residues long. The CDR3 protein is CASSRTVLLAKNIQYF. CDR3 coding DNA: TGTGCCAGCAGCCGGACCGTCCTATTAGCCAAAAACATTCAGTACTTC. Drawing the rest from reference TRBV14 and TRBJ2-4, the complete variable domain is EAGVTQFPSHSVIEKGQTVTLRCDPISGHDNLYWYRRVMGKEIKFLLHFVKESKQDESGMPNNRFLAERTGGTYSTLKVQPAELEDSGVYFCASSRTVLLAKNIQYFGAGTRLSVL.

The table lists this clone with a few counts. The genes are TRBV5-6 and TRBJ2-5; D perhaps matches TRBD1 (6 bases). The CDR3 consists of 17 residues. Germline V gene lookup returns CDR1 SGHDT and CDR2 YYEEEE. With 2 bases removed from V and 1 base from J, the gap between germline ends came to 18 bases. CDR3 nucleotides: TGTGCCAGCAGCTTCGGCCGACAGGATATAGGCCAAGAGACCCAGTACTTC. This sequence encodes CASSFGRQDIGQETQYF.

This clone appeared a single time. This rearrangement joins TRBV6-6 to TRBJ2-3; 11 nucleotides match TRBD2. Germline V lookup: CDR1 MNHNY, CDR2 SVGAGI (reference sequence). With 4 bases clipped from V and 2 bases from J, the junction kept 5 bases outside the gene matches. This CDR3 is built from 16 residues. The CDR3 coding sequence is TGTGCCAGCAGTTCTCAACTAGCGGGAGTCACAGATACGCAGTATTTT. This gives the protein CASSSQLAGVTDTQYF.

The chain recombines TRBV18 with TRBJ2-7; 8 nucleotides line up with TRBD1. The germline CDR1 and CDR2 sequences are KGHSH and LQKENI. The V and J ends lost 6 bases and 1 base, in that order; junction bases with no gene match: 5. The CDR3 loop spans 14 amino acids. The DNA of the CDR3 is TGTGCCAGCTCCCAAGGACAGGGTTCCTACGAGCAGTACTTC. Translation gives CASSQGQGSYEQYF.

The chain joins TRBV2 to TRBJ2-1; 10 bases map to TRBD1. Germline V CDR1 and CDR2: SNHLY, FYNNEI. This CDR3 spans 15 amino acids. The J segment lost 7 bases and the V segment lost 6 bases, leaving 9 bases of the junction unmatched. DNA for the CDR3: TGTGCCAGCAGCGGGTGGGGGACAGGGGTGAATGAGCAGTTCTTC. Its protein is CASSGWGTGVNEQFF.

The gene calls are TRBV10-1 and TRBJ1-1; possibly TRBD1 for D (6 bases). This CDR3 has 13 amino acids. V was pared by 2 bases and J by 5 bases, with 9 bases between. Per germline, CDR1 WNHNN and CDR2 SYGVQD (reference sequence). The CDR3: CASSEGGQTEAFF. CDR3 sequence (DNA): TGCGCCAGCAGTGAGGGGGGCCAGACTGAAGCTTTCTTT.

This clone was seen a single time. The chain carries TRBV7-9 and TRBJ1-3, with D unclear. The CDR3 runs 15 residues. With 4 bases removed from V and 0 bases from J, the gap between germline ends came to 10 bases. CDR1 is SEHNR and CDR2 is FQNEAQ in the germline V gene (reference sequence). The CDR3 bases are TGTGCCAGCAGCTCGTCTGGATACTCTGGAAACACCATATATTTT. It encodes CASSSSGYSGNTIYF.

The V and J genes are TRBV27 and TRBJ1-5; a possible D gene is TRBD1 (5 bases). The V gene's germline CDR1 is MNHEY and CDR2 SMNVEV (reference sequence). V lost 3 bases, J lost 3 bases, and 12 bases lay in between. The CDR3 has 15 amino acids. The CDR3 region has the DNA TGTGCCAGCAGTTTGGCGGCAGGGCCCAATCAGCCCCAGCATTTT. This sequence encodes CASSLAAGPNQPQHF.

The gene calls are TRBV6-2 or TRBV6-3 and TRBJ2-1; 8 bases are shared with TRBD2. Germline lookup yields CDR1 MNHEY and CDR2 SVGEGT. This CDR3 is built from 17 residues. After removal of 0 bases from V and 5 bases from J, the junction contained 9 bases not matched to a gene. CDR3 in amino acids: CASSYSRRGGPNNEQFF. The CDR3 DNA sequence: TGTGCCAGCAGTTACTCGAGACGGGGGGGGCCTAACAATGAGCAGTTCTTC.

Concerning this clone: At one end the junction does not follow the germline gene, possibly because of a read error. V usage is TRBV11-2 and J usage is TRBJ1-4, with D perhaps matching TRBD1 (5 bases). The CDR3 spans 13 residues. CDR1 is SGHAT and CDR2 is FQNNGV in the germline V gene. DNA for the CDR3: TGTGCCAGCAGCTTAGGGGTGGGGCAGATCGCGGTGTTT. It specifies CASSLGVGQIAVF.

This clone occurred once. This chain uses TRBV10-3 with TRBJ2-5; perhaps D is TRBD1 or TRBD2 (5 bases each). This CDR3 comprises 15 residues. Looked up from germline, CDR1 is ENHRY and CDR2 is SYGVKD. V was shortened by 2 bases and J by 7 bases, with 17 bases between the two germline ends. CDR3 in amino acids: CAISEAGADLGTQYF. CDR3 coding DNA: TGTGCCATCAGTGAGGCCGGGGCTGACCTGGGGACCCAGTACTTC.

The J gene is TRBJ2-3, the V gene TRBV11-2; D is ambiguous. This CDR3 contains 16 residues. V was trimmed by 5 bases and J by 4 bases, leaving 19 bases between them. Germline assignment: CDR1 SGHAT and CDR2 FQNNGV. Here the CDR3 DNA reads TGTGCCAGCAGCCTAGTTTTCCCCCCTAGGTCAGATACGCAGTATTTT. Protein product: CASSLVFPPRSDTQYF.

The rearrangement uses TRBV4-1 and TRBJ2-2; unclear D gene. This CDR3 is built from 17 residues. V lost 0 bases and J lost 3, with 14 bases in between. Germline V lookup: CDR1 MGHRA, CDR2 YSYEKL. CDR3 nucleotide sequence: TGCGCCAGCAGCCAAGAGCCCCCCGTATTGGACACCGGGGAGCTGTTTTTT. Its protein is CASSQEPPVLDTGELFF.

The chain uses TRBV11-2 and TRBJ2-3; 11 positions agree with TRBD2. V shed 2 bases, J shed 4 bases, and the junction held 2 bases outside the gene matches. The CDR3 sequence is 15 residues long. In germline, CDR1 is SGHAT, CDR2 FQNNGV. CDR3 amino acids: CASSLQLAGADTQYF. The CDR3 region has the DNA TGTGCCAGCAGCTTACAACTAGCGGGGGCAGATACGCAGTATTTT.

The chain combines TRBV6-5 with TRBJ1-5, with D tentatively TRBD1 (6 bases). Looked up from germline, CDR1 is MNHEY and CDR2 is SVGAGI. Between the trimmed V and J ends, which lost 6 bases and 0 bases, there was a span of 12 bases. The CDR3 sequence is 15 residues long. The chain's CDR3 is CASRDRFTSNQPQHF. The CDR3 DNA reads TGTGCCAGCAGGGACAGATTTACTAGCAATCAGCCCCAGCATTTT.

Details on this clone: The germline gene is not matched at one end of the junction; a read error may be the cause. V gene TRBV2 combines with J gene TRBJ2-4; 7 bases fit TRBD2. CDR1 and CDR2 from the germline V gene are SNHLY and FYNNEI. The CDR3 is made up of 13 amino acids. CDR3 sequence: CASREGGANIQYF. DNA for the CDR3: TGTGCCAGCCGTGAGGGAGGGGCAAACATTCAGTACTTC.

The DNA of the CDR3 is TGTGCCAGCAGCGGGACAGGGAGGACTGACTATGGCTACACCTTC. Protein product: CASSGTGRTDYGYTF. This chain connects TRBV11-2 to TRBJ1-2; TRBD1 aligns across 9 bases. The CDR3 has 15 amino acids. Germline assignment: CDR1 SGHAT and CDR2 FQNNGV. V gave up 5 bases and J gave up 3 bases; unmatched junction bases: 7. Drawing the rest from reference TRBV11-2 and TRBJ1-2, the complete variable domain is EAGVAQSPRYKIIEKRQSVAFWCNPISGHATLYWYQQILGQGPKLLIQFQNNGVVDDSQLPKDRFSAERLKGVDSTLKIQPAKLEDSAVYLCASSGTGRTDYGYTFGSGTRLTVV.

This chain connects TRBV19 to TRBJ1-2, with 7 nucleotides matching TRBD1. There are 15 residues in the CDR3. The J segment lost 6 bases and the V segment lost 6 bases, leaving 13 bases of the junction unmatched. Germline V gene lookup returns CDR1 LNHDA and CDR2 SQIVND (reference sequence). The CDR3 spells CASSEGAGSRDGYTF. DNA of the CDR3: TGTGCCAGTAGCGAGGGGGCAGGATCCCGCGATGGCTACACCTTC. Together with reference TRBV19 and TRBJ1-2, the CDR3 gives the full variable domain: DGGITQSPKYLFRKEGQNVTLSCEQNLNHDAMYWYRQDPGQGLRLIYYSQIVNDFQKGDIAEGYSVSREKKESFPLTVTSAQKNPTAFYLCASSEGAGSRDGYTFGSGTRLTVV.

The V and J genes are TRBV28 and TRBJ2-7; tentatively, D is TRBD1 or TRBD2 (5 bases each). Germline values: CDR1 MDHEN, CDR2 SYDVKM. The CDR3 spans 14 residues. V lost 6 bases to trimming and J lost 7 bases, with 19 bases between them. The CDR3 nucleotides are TGTGCCAGCAGGGTAGGTGGGGGTAAAGGAGAGCAGTACTTC. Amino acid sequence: CASRVGGGKGEQYF.

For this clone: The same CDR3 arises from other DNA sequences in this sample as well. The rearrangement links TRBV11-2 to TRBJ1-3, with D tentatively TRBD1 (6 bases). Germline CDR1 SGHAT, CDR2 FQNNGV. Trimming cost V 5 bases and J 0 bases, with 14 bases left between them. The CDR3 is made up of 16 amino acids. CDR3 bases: TGTGCCAGCAGCCGGGGGAGGGGGTCCTCTGGAAACACCATATATTTT. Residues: CASSRGRGSSGNTIYF.

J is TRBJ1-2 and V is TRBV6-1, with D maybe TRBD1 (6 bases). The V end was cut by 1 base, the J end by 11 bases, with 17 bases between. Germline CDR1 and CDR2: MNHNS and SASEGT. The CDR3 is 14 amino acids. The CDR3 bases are TGTGCCAGCAGTGAAGGGTCAGGGGCCGTCCTATACACCTTC. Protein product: CASSEGSGAVLYTF.

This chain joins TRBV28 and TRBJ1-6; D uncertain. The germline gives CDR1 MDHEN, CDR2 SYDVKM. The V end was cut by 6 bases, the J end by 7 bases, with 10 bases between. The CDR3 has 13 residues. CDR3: CASSPVLNSPLHF. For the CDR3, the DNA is TGTGCCAGCAGCCCAGTCCTGAATTCACCCCTCCACTTT.

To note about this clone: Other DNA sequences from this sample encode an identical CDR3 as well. CDR3 coding DNA: TGTGCCAGCAGTCGGTACAATGAGCAGTTCTTC. This encodes CASSRYNEQFF. This chain links TRBV6-6 with TRBJ2-1; no firm D call. Germline assignment: CDR1 MNHNY and CDR2 SVGAGI (reference sequence). CDR3 length: 11 amino acids. V lost 5 bases and J lost 4, with 3 bases in between.

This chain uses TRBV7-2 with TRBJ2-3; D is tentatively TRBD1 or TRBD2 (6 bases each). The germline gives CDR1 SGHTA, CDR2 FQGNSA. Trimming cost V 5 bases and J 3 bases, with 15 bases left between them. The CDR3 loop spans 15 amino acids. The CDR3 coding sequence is TGTGCCAGCAGCCAGGCCGGAGGGGGGACAGATACGCAGTATTTT. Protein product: CASSQAGGGTDTQYF. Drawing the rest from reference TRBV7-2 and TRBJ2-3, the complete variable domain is GAGVSQSPSNKVTEKGKDVELRCDPISGHTALYWYRQSLGQGLEFLIYFQGNSAPDKSGLPSDRFSAERTGGSVSTLTIQRTQQEDSAVYLCASSQAGGGTDTQYFGPGTRLTVL.

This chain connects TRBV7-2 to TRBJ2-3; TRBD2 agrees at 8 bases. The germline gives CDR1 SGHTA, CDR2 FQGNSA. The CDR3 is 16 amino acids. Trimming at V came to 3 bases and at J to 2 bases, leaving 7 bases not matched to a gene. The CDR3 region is CASSFSGVLNTDTQYF. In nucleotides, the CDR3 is TGTGCCAGCAGCTTTAGCGGGGTTCTTAACACAGATACGCAGTATTTT.